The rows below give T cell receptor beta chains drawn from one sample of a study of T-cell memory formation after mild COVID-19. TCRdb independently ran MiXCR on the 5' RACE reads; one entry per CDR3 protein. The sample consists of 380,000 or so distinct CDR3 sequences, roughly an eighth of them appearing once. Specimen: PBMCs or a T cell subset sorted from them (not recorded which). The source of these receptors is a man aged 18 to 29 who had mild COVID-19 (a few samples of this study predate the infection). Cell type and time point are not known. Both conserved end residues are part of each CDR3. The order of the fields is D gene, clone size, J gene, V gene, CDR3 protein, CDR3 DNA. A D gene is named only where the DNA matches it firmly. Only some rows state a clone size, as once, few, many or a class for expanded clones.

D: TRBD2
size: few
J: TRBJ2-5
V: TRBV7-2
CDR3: CASSSSGPGETQYF
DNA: TGTGCCAGCAGCTCTAGCGGCCCGGGCGAGACCCAGTACTTC

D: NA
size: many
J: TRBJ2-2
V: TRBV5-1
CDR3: CASSQDTGELFF
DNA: TGCGCCAGCAGCCAGGACACCGGGGAGCTGTTTTTT

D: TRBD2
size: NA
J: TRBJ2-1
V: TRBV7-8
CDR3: CASSPPLRLAAIHNEQFF
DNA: TGTGCCAGCAGCCCCCCTTTGCGACTAGCGGCGATTCACAATGAGCAGTTCTTC

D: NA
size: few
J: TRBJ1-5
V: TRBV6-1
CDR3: CASSEWRADQPQHF
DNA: TGTGCCAGCAGTGAATGGCGGGCAGATCAGCCCCAGCATTTT

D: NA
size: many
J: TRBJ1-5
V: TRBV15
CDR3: CATSRDQNQPQHF
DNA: TGTGCCACCAGCAGAGATCAGAATCAGCCCCAGCATTTT

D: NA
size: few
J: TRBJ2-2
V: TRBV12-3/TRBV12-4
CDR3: CASSLGRREIPTGELFF
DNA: TGTGCCAGCAGTTTAGGCCGGCGGGAAATCCCCACCGGGGAGCTGTTTTTT

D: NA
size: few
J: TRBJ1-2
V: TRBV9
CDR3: CASSGSHRVVTYGYTF
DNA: TGTGCCAGCAGCGGATCGCACAGGGTGGTAACATATGGCTACACCTTC

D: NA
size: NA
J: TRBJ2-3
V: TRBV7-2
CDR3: CASSFGGPPGDTQYF
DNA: TGTGCCAGCAGCTTCGGCGGGCCCCCTGGTGATACGCAGTATTTT

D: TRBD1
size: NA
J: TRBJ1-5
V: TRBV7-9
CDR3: CASSSRGDSSNQPQHF
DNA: TGTGCCAGCAGCTCCAGAGGGGACAGTTCAAATCAGCCCCAGCATTTT

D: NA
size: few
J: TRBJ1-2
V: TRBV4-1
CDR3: CASSQDPPGGDYGYTF
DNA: TGCGCCAGCAGCCAAGATCCCCCGGGGGGAGACTATGGCTACACCTTC

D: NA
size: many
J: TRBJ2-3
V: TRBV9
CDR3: CASSVGELTDTQYF
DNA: TGTGCCAGCAGCGTGGGGGAACTCACAGATACGCAGTATTTT

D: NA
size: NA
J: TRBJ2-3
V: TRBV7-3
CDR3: CASSLQGWGDTQYF
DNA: TGTGCCAGCAGCTTGCAGGGCTGGGGAGATACGCAGTATTTT

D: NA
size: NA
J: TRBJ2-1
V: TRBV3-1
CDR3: CASSQDHWRQFF
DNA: TGTGCCAGCAGCCAAGACCACTGGAGGCAGTTCTTC

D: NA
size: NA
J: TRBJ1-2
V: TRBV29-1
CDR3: CSVEKIEGYTF
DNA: TGCAGCGTTGAAAAAATCGAGGGCTACACCTTC

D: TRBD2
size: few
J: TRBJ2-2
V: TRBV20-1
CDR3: CSARRTGLAGALGTGELFF
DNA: TGCAGTGCCAGGAGGACAGGACTAGCGGGGGCCCTCGGCACCGGGGAGCTGTTTTTT

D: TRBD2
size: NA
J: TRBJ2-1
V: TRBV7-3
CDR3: CASSHTGGAGDEQFF
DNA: TGTGCCAGCAGCCACACGGGGGGAGCGGGGGACGAGCAGTTCTTC

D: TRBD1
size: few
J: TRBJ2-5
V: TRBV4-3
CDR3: CASSHDGRTGKETQYF
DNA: TGCGCCAGCAGCCACGATGGGAGGACAGGGAAAGAGACCCAGTACTTC

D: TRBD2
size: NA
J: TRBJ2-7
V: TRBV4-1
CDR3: CASSLRPSGGYEQYF
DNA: TGCGCCAGCAGCCTACGGCCTAGCGGGGGGTACGAGCAGTACTTC

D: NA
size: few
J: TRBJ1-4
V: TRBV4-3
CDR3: CASSQNQGEVEKLFF
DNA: TGCGCCAGCAGCCAAAACCAGGGTGAGGTTGAAAAACTGTTTTTT

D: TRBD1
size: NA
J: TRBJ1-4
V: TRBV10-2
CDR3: CASRDRVGEKLIF
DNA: TGCGCCAGCAGAGACAGGGTCGGCGAAAAACTGATTTTT

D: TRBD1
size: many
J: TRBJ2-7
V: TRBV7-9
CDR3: CASSYQPGQGSEQYF
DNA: TGTGCCAGCAGTTACCAGCCGGGACAGGGCTCCGAGCAGTACTTC

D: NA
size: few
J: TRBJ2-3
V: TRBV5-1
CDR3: CASSLLTALSTDTQYF
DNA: TGCGCCAGCAGCTTGCTTACCGCCCTTAGCACAGATACGCAGTATTTT

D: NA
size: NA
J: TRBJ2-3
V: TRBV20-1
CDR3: CTLLHESTDTQYF
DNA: TGCACCCTCCTCCACGAGAGCACAGATACGCAGTATTTT

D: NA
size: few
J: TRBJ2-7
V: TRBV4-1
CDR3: CASSQDMVMSYYEQYF
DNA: TGCGCCAGCAGCCAAGATATGGTAATGAGCTACTACGAGCAGTACTTC

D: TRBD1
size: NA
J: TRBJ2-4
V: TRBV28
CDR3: CASRTTGGPAKNIQYF
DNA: TGTGCCAGCAGAACCACAGGGGGCCCGGCCAAAAACATTCAGTACTTC

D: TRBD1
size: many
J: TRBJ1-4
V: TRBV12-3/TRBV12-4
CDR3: CASRPGTGDEKLFF
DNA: TGTGCCAGCAGACCCGGGACAGGGGATGAAAAACTGTTTTTT

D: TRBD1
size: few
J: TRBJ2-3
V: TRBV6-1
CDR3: CASSAYGTGISDTQYF
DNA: TGTGCCAGCAGCGCATATGGGACAGGGATTTCAGATACGCAGTATTTT

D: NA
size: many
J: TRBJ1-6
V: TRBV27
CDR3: CASSLWGPGSPLHF
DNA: TGTGCCAGCAGTTTATGGGGGCCGGGATCACCCCTCCACTTT

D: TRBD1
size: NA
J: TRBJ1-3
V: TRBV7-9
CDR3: CASSLEGGTAGNTIYF
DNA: TGTGCCAGCAGCTTAGAAGGGGGGACAGCTGGAAACACCATATATTTT

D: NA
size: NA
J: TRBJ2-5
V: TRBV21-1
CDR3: CASSRVLAGRQGEETQYF
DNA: TGTGCCAGCAGCAGGGTACTAGCGGGGCGGCAGGGAGAAGAGACCCAGTACTTC

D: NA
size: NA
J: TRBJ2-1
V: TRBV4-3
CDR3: CASSRTQVGAEYDNEQFF
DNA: TGCGCCAGCAGCCGAACCCAGGTGGGAGCGGAGTACGACAATGAGCAGTTCTTC

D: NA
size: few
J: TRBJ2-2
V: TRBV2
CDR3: CASSPGTGAPNTGELFF
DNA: TGTGCCAGCAGCCCGGGGACGGGGGCCCCTAACACCGGGGAGCTGTTTTTT

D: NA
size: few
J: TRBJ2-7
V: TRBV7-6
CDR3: CASSQTGEQYF
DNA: TGTGCCAGCAGCCAAACAGGGGAGCAGTACTTC

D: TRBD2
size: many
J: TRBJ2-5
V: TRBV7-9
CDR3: CASSLSGGIQETQYF
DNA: TGTGCCAGCAGCTTGAGCGGGGGGATCCAAGAGACCCAGTACTTC

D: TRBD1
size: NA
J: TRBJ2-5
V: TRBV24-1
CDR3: CATSEEPGQQETQYF
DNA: TGTGCCACCAGTGAGGAACCGGGACAGCAAGAGACCCAGTACTTC

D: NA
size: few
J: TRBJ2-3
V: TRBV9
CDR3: CASSVERGTDTQYF
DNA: TGTGCCAGCAGCGTAGAAAGGGGTACAGATACGCAGTATTTT

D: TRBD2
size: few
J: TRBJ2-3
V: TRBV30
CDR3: CAWSVRGGRVITDTQYF
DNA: TGTGCCTGGAGTGTTCGGGGGGGGCGCGTAATCACAGATACGCAGTATTTT

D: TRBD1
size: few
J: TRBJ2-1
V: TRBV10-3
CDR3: CAISEGAGTGGQASYNEQFF
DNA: TGTGCCATCAGTGAGGGGGCCGGGACAGGGGGCCAGGCATCCTACAATGAGCAGTTCTTC

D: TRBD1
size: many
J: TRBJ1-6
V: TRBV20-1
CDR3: CSASQGGSSYNSPLHF
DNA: TGCAGTGCTAGCCAGGGGGGAAGCTCCTATAATTCACCCCTCCACTTT

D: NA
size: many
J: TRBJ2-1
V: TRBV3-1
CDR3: CASSQVWSARDNEQFF
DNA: TGTGCCAGCAGCCAAGTGTGGTCGGCGCGGGATAATGAGCAGTTCTTC

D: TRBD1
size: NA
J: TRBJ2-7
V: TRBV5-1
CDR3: CASSSGGQGYEQYF
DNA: TGCGCCAGCAGCTCGGGGGGACAGGGCTACGAGCAGTACTTC

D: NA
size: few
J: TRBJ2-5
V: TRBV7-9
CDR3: CASSLFRVDF
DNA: TGTGCCAGCAGCCTCTTCCGAGTTGACTTC

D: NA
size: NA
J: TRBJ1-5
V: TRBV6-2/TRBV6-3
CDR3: CASSGAFSNQPQHF
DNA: TGTGCCAGCAGTGGGGCATTTAGCAATCAGCCCCAGCATTTT

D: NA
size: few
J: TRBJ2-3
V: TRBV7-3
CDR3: CASSFQGGSDTQYF
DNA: TGTGCCAGCAGCTTTCAAGGGGGTTCAGATACGCAGTATTTT

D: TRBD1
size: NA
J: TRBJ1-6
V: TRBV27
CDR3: CASSPLVRGGAYNSPLHF
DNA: TGTGCCAGCAGTCCCCTTGTCCGAGGGGGCGCCTATAATTCACCCCTCCACTTT

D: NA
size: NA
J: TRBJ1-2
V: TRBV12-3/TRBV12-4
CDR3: CASSTPGTLGYTF
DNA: TGTGCCAGCAGTACTCCGGGGACACTCGGCTACACCTTC

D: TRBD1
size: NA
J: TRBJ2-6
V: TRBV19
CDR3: CARLWSGDRHTGANVLTF
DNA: TGTGCTAGGTTGTGGTCAGGGGACAGACATACTGGGGCCAACGTCCTGACTTTC

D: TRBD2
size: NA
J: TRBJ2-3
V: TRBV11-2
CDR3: CASSLALAGGLMRTDTQYF
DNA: TGTGCCAGCAGCTTAGCTCTGGCGGGGGGGCTAATGCGCACAGATACGCAGTATTTT

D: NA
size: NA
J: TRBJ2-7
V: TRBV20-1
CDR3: CSARDLLATTSYEQYF
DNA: TGCAGTGCTAGAGATCTCCTAGCGACCACCTCCTACGAGCAGTACTTC

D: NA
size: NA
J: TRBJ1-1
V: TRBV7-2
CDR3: CASSLEWGTEAFF
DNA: TGTGCCAGCAGCCTCGAGTGGGGGACTGAAGCTTTCTTT

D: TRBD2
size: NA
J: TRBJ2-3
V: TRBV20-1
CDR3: CSAVLPAGLPSTDTQYF
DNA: TGCAGTGCCGTCCTACCAGCGGGGCTGCCGAGCACAGATACGCAGTATTTT

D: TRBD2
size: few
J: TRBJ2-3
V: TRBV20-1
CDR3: CSARTGLATDTQYF
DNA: TGCAGTGCTAGGACGGGACTAGCGACCGATACGCAGTATTTT

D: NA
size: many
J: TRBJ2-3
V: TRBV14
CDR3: CASSPRGNTDTQYF
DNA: TGTGCCAGCAGCCCGAGGGGCAACACAGATACGCAGTATTTT

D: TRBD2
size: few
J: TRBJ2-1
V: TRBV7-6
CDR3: CASSGLAGGTRAYNEQFF
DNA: TGTGCCAGCAGCGGACTAGCGGGGGGAACCCGGGCCTACAATGAGCAGTTCTTC